A single sample gave rise to the 20 T cell receptor beta chains below, sequenced in a study of T cell repertoires in cytomegalovirus infection. TCRdb fed the reads into MiXCR, producing one record per CDR3 protein. The sample includes hundreds of thousands of distinct CDR3 sequences, 30% to 40% of them seen just once. No antigen is known for these receptors. The material sequenced was cultured PBMCs, taken from culture after CMV antigen stimulation. The receptors shown here come from a human donor in good health (CMV status not recorded). Some clones in this sample may be carry-over from other donors' samples.

This sequence joins TRBV6-2 or TRBV6-3 and TRBJ2-3, with D possibly being TRBD1 (5 bases). V lost 6 bases and J 4 bases, leaving 14 bases between the germline ends. Germline V lookup: CDR1 MNHEY, CDR2 SVGEGT. This CDR3 spans 14 amino acids. CDR3 bases: TGTGCCAGCAGGCCGTTGGGGCGAGCAGATACGCAGTATTTT. It specifies CASRPLGRADTQYF.

The CDR3 nucleotides read TGTGCCAGCAGCTTTGGACTAGCGGAAGCCTACGAGCAGTACTTC. Amino acid sequence: CASSFGLAEAYEQYF. The V call is TRBV7-8, the J call TRBJ2-7, with 10 bases lining up with TRBD2. The CDR3 extends over 15 amino acids. Germline CDR1 is SGHVS and CDR2 is FQNEAQ. Trimming at V came to 3 bases and at J to 2 bases, leaving 4 bases not matched to a gene.

The chain recombines TRBV28 with TRBJ2-7, with 7 bases fitting TRBD1. V lost 5 bases to trimming and J lost 0 bases; unmatched junction nucleotides: 4. This CDR3 has 14 residues. Germline lookup yields CDR1 MDHEN and CDR2 SYDVKM. CDR3 sequence reads: CASSGQVSSYEQYF. Written as DNA, the CDR3 is TGTGCCAGCAGTGGACAGGTCAGCTCCTACGAGCAGTACTTC.

This clonotype was seen more than once but under ten times. This chain links TRBV6-1 with TRBJ2-1; D not resolved. Germline V gene lookup returns CDR1 MNHNS and CDR2 SASEGT. This CDR3 spans 16 amino acids. V lost 3 bases and J lost 3, with 15 bases in between. The CDR3 DNA reads as TGTGCCAGCAGTGAGGGGTCGAGAACCTTCTACAATGAGCAGTTCTTC. Protein product: CASSEGSRTFYNEQFF.

The table lists this clonotype with a few counts. The V call is TRBV28, the J call TRBJ2-7; D gene uncertain. Germline CDR1 MDHEN, CDR2 SYDVKM. Trimming removed 8 bases at V and 0 bases at J, with 11 bases between. The CDR3 extends over 13 amino acids. CDR3 nucleotides: TGTGCCAGCTTCGACGCGAACTCCTACGAGCAGTACTTC. Protein product: CASFDANSYEQYF.

This clonotype has ten or more counts. The chain couples TRBV7-2 to TRBJ2-3; D gene uncertain. The germline V and J ends were trimmed by 6 bases and 6 bases, with 10 bases remaining between them. The CDR3 has 12 amino acids. Germline CDR1 SGHTA, CDR2 FQGNSA. The CDR3 here is CASSLVRDTQYF. As DNA, the CDR3 is TGTGCCAGCAGTTTGGTGAGGGATACGCAGTATTTT.

CDR3 in amino acids: CALFSEHGYTF. The CDR3 bases are TGTGCCTTATTTAGTGAGCATGGCTACACCTTC. J is TRBJ1-2 and V is TRBV28; no reliable D call. Germline loops: CDR1 MDHEN, CDR2 SYDVKM. The CDR3 spans 11 residues. Trimming removed 11 bases at V and 6 bases at J, with 13 bases between.

This clonotype was found a few times. V is TRBV6-2 or TRBV6-3 and J is TRBJ2-1, with 7 bases matching TRBD2. V trimming: 10 bases; J trimming: 6 bases; junction bases outside the gene matches: 9. The CDR3 runs to 13 residues. The germline CDR1 and CDR2 sequences are MNHEY and SVGEGT. CDR3 DNA: TGTGCCACCGAATTTGCGGGAGTCAATGAGCAGTTCTTC. Protein: CATEFAGVNEQFF.

This clonotype was detected only a few times. This chain uses TRBV7-8 with TRBJ2-5; possible D gene TRBD2, 5 bases. Trimming took 5 bases from V and 7 from J, leaving 20 bases between them. The CDR3 extends over 15 amino acids. Germline CDR1 reads SGHVS; CDR2 reads FQNEAQ. CDR3 sequence reads: CASSLLREGEGTQYF. CDR3 sequence (DNA): TGTGCCAGCAGCCTCCTTCGTGAGGGAGAGGGGACCCAGTACTTC. The variable domain in full, completed from reference TRBV7-8 and TRBJ2-5, reads GAGVSQSPRYKVAKRGQDVALRCDPISGHVSLFWYQQALGQGPEFLTYFQNEAQLDKSGLPSDRFFAERPEGSVSTLKIQRTQQEDSAVYLCASSLLREGEGTQYFGPGTRLLVL.

The sample holds a few counts of this clonotype. The chain recombines TRBV28 with TRBJ2-1; 8 bases are shared with TRBD2. The CDR3 extends over 14 amino acids. The ends lost 4 bases at V and 8 bases at J; junction bases unmatched: 7. Germline V lookup: CDR1 MDHEN, CDR2 SYDVKM. CDR3: CASSSETSVDEQFF. In DNA form, the CDR3 reads TGTGCCAGCAGTTCAGAGACTAGCGTCGATGAGCAGTTCTTC.

The CDR3 protein is CASSPSGSKDTGELFF. The CDR3 nucleotides are TGCGCCAGCAGCCCTAGCGGGAGTAAGGACACCGGGGAGCTGTTTTTT. J is TRBJ2-2 and V is TRBV4-1; 10 bases are a match to TRBD2. Trimming cost V 4 bases and J 3 bases; bases outside gene matches: 5. The CDR3 covers 16 residues. Germline V gene sequence: CDR1 MGHRA, CDR2 YSYEKL.

The chain joins TRBV6-2 or TRBV6-3 to TRBJ1-5; D not resolved. CDR3 size: 14 residues. The V and J ends lost 2 bases and 0 bases respectively, with 5 bases between them. Germline V gene data show CDR1 as MNHEY and CDR2 as SVGEGT. CDR3 loop: CASSYGSSNQPQHF. In DNA, the CDR3 is TGTGCCAGCAGTTACGGTAGTAGCAATCAGCCCCAGCATTTT.

This clonotype turned up a few times. This sequence joins TRBV11-2 and TRBJ2-2, with no clear D. V was cut by 5 bases and J by 0 bases, with 7 bases left in between. The CDR3 covers 14 residues. The V gene's germline CDR1 is SGHAT and CDR2 FQNNGV. The CDR3 sequence: CASSENANTGELFF. The CDR3 DNA is TGTGCCAGCAGCGAGAACGCGAACACCGGGGAGCTGTTTTTT.

In its sample, this clonotype was seen a few times. V is TRBV24-1 and J is TRBJ1-4; a weak D match, TRBD1 (5 bases). V was clipped by 10 bases and J by 0 bases, with 20 bases between them. Germline lookup yields CDR1 KGHDR and CDR2 SFDVKD. CDR3 length equals 17 residues. CDR3 sequence (DNA): TGTGCCACAGCCCGGGACCTTCAAAGCACAACTAATGAAAAACTGTTTTTT. It codes for CATARDLQSTTNEKLFF.

V usage is TRBV20-1 and J usage is TRBJ1-5; 10 bases are a match to TRBD1. The germline CDR1 and CDR2 sequences are DFQATT and SNEGSKA (reference sequence). The J segment lost 9 bases and the V segment lost 1 base, leaving 6 bases of the junction unmatched. The CDR3 runs 14 residues. The CDR3 loop reads CSARGDRGSTPQHF. Written as DNA, the CDR3 is TGCAGTGCTAGAGGGGACAGGGGAAGTACGCCCCAGCATTTT.

The chain has TRBV27 and TRBJ2-7, with 7 bases lining up with TRBD2. The CDR3 totals 15 residues. Trimming removed 6 bases from V and 3 bases from J; junction bases left unmatched: 11. Germline CDR1 is MNHEY and CDR2 is SMNVEV (reference sequence). The CDR3 sequence is CASRDTTSSYYEQYF. CDR3 nucleotide sequence: TGTGCCAGCAGAGATACGACTAGCAGCTACTACGAGCAGTACTTC.

This chain joins TRBV7-9 and TRBJ2-7; D gene uncertain. The CDR3 length is 12 residues. The germline gives CDR1 SEHNR, CDR2 FQNEAQ (reference sequence). V lost 3 bases to trimming and J lost 2 bases, with 5 bases between them. The CDR3 coding sequence is TGTGCCAGCAGCTTGGCGCCCTACGAGCAGTACGTC. This sequence encodes CASSLAPYEQYV.

This sequence joins TRBV4-1 and TRBJ1-6; TRBD1 matches 7 bases. The CDR3 is made up of 17 amino acids. Germline lookup yields CDR1 MGHRA and CDR2 YSYEKL. With 6 bases clipped from V and 3 bases from J, the junction kept 11 bases outside the gene matches. The CDR3 nucleotides read TGCGCCAGCAGAAGCATCACAGGGGCTAACTATAATTCACCCCTCCACTTT. It is translated as CASRSITGANYNSPLHF.

This clonotype has more than one count but fewer than ten. The chain links TRBV7-2 to TRBJ2-5; D not resolved. Trimming removed 0 bases at V and 5 bases at J, with 10 bases between. Germline CDR1 reads SGHTA; CDR2 reads FQGNSA. The CDR3 contains 14 residues. This CDR3 is CASSLAVVGETQYF. CDR3 DNA: TGTGCCAGCAGCTTAGCGGTAGTAGGGGAGACCCAGTACTTC.

Points on this clonotype: One junction end disagrees with the germline gene, perhaps due to a read error. The V and J genes are TRBV5-3 and TRBJ1-1, with D possibly TRBD1 on 6 matching bases. TRBV5-3 is an open reading frame whose function is uncertain. The CDR3 runs to 15 residues. CDR3 residues: CASSSRPTGNTEAFF. The DNA for the CDR3 is TGTGCCAGCAGCTCGCGGCCGACAGGGAACACTGAAGCTTTCTTT.